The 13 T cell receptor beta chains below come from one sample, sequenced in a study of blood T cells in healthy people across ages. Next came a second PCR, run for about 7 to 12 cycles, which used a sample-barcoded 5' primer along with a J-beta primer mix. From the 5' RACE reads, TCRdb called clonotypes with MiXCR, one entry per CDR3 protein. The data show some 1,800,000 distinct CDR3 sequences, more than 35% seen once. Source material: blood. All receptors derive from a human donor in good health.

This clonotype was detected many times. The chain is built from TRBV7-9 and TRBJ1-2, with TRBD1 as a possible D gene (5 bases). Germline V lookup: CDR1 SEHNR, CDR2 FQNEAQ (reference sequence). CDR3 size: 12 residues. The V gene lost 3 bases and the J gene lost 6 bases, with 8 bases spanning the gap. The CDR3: CASSFGGNGYTF. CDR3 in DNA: TGTGCCAGCAGCTTCGGGGGGAATGGCTACACCTTC.

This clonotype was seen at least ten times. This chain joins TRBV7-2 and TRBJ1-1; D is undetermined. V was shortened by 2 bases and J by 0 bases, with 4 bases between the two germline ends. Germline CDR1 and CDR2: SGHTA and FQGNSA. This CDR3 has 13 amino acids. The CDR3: CASSLRMNTEAFF. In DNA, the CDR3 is TGTGCCAGCAGCTTACGGATGAACACTGAAGCTTTCTTT.

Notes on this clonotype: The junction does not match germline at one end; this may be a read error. The CDR3 DNA reads TGCAGCGTTGGGGGGCTACAAGAGGCCCAGTACTTC. This codes for CSVGGLQEAQYF. The genes are TRBV29-1 and TRBJ2-5; D possibly corresponds to TRBD1 (6 bases). CDR3 length: 12 amino acids. Germline CDR1 reads SQVTM; CDR2 reads ANQGSEA.

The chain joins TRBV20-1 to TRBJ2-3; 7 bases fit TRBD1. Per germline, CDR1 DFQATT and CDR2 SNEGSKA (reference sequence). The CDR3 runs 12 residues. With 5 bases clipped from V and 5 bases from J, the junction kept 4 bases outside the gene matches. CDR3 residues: CSARQGGDTQYF. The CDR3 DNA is TGCAGTGCTCGACAGGGTGGAGATACGCAGTATTTT.

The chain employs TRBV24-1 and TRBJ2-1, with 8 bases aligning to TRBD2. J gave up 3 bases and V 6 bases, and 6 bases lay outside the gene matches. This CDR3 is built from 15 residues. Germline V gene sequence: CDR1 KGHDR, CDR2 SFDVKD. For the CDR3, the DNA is TGTGCCACCAGTTGGGGGACTAGTCTCTACAATGAGCAGTTCTTC. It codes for CATSWGTSLYNEQFF.

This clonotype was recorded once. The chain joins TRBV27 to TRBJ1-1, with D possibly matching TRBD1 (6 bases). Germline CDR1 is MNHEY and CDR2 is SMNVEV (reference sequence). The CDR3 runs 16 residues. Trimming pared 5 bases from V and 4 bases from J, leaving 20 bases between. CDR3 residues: CASSTIFEGGGTEAFF. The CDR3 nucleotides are TGTGCCAGCAGTACGATATTCGAGGGGGGCGGCACTGAAGCTTTCTTT.

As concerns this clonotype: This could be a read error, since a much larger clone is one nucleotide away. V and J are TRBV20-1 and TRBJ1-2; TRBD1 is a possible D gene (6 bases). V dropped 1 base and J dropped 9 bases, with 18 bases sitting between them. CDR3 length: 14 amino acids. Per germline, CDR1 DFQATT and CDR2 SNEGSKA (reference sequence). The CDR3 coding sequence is TGCAGTGCTAGAGCGAACAGGGTTCTTATCAGCTACACCTTC. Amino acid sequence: CSARANRVLISYTF.

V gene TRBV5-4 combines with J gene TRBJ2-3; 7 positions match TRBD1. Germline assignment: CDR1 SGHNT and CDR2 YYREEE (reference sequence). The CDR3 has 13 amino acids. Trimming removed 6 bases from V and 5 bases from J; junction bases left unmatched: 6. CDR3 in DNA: TGTGCCAGCACCCCTACAGGGGAAGATACGCAGTATTTT. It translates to CASTPTGEDTQYF.

As DNA, the CDR3 is TGTGCCATCAGTGAGACAGGGGATTGGGACGAGCAGTACTTC. Encoded protein: CAISETGDWDEQYF. The chain carries TRBV10-3 and TRBJ2-5, with 7 bases matching TRBD1. The DNA end favors TRBJ2-7, so the J call may be wrong. The germline CDR1 and CDR2 sequences are ENHRY and SYGVKD. The CDR3 has 14 amino acids.

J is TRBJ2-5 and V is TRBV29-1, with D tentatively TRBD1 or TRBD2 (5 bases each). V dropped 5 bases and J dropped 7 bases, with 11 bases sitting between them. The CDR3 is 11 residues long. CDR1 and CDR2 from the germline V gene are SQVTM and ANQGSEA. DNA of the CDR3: TGCAGCGTTCGGGGCAACTGGACCCAGTACTTC. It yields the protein CSVRGNWTQYF.

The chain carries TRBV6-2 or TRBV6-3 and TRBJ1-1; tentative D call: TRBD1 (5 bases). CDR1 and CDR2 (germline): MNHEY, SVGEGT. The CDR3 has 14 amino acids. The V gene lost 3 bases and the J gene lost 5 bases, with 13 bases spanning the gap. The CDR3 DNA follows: TGTGCCAGCAGTTATACCGGGGCGGGGACTGAAGCTTTCTTT. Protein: CASSYTGAGTEAFF.

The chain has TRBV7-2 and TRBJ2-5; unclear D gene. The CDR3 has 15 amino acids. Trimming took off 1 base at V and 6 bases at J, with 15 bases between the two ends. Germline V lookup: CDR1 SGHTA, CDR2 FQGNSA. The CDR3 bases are TGTGCCAGCAGCTTAGGGCCCGCCACCCATCAGACCCAGTACTTC. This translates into CASSLGPATHQTQYF.

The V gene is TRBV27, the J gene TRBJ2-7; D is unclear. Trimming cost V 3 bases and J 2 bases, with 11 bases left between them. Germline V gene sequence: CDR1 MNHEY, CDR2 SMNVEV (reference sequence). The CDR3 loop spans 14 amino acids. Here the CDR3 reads CASSFGPRTYEQYF. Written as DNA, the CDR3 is TGTGCCAGCAGTTTTGGGCCCAGGACCTACGAGCAGTACTTC.